The present T cell receptor (beta chain) was sequenced within a study of T-cell memory formation after mild COVID-19. Looking at the study overall: Largely donor-specific TCR clusters were found.

With 5 bases clipped from V and 5 bases from J, the junction kept 6 bases outside the gene matches. The CDR3 totals 13 residues. Germline lookup yields CDR1 SGHAT and CDR2 FQDESV (reference sequence). With respect to this clonotype: Its antigen is as yet unknown.

Regarding the study as a whole: Day 15 to 85 contracting clones showed balanced CD4/CD8; later expanders leaned CD4+. Shrinking CD4+ clones were chiefly CM and EM; CD8+ ones were chiefly EMRA.

Constant-segment primers and 5'RACE yielded cDNA libraries for TCR alpha and TCR beta, each carrying sample barcodes and UMIs. A single record per CDR3 protein comes from TCRdb applying MiXCR to the 5' RACE reads. The repertoire holds 550,000 to 700,000 distinct CDR3 sequences, 17% seen once, with about 8.1% in the top ten. This clonotype was obtained from an adult woman who had mild COVID-19 (a few samples of this study predate the infection). Cell type and time point are not known. Material for sequencing was PBMCs or a T cell subset sorted from them (not recorded which). The gene calls are TRBV11-1 and TRBJ2-7; 7 bases agree with TRBD1. CDR3 loop: CASSRDRVHEQYF. CDR3 DNA sequence: TGTGCCAGCAGCCGCGACAGGGTCCACGAGCAGTACTTC.